The T cell receptor beta chain described here comes from a study of tumor-infiltrating lymphocytes in primary liver carcinoma. Whole-study context: Samples produced roughly 3.5 to 8 million productive TCRbeta reads, comparable across tissue types.

About this clonotype: Its antigen is still unknown. The final CDR3 position lacks the conserved phenylalanine or tryptophan, pointing to a likely read error.

Between the trimmed V and J ends, which lost 8 bases and 10 bases, there was a span of 21 bases. Germline-derived CDR1 and CDR2 are MNHNY and SVGAGI (reference sequence). This CDR3 is 13 amino acids long. Production of TCR beta cDNA used 500 ng total RNA together with a constant-region primer. Library construction for TCR beta comprised three nested multiplex PCR rounds performed with slightly modified ARM-PCR. TRBV1-TRBV30 forward primers paired with a C-beta reverse primer drove the first two PCR rounds, about 10 cycles each. TCRdb processed the multiplex PCR reads anew with MiXCR; each CDR3 protein has one entry. Of around 120,000 distinct CDR3 sequences listed, 55% to 70% are singletons. Between 20 and 30 mg of unsorted bulk tissue served as the source from which RNA and DNA were co-extracted. Surgical resection served as treatment for the primary liver carcinoma of these patients. Study results and caveats: Lower overlap was observed for tumor-adjacent and tumor-blood pairs relative to tumor region pairs. A significantly higher top-250-clone fraction was recorded for tumors than for blood (p = 0.039).

The material sequenced was tumor-adjacent normal liver tissue. The V gene is TRBV6-6, the J gene TRBJ2-7, with a weak D call TRBD2 (6 bases). This TCR was sampled from a woman aged 55-75 years with primary liver carcinoma and hepatitis B virus infection. The CDR3 nucleotides read TGTGCCAGCTTCGAGGCGGGGTCTGGCGAACAGTACATC. Translated, it gives CASFEAGSGEQYI.